The present T cell receptor (beta chain) was sequenced within a study of cytomegalovirus exposure and HLA in healthy donors. Study-level results: Immune exposure information available was restricted to CMV serostatus.

There are 13 residues in the CDR3. Germline lookup yields CDR1 MNHEY and CDR2 SVGAGI. Likely unrecorded immune exposures existed in these nominally healthy donors. About this clone itself: Its antigen is still unknown. One end of the junction varies from germline; a read error may be responsible.

PCR amplification relied on 60 Vbeta primers (plus 13 Jbeta primers). Clones were sequenced by immunoSEQ multiplex PCR, and TCRdb holds only the in-frame ones, with some missing. The sample yields about 130,000 clones, around four fifths seen once. Sequencing was done on a sample of PBMCs. The source is a man aged 25 to 45 in good health and CMV-seronegative. The chain employs TRBV6-5 and TRBJ1-2, with TRBD1 matching 8 bases. CDR3 sequence: CASSYRTGTGYAF. CDR3 coding DNA: TGTGCCAGCAGTTATCGGACAGGGACGGGCTACGCCTTC.